The sequence of this TCR beta chain was determined in a study of neoadjuvant anti-PD-1 for oral cavity cancer. The V end lost 5 bases, the J end lost 4 bases, and 12 bases lay between the germline ends. Germline assignment: CDR1 LNHDA and CDR2 SQIVND (reference sequence). This CDR3 has 14 residues. Time point indicated: after neoadjuvant nivolumab, at surgical resection. Stage II-IVA oral cavity squamous cell carcinoma was new and untreated by systemic or radiation therapy. This table comes from immunoSEQ multiplex PCR, and its TCRdb copy is limited to in-frame clones, with some not included. Among about 42,000 clones listed, approximately 80% were seen once.

The material was PBMCs, obtained after nivolumab (anti-PD-1) treatment. This receptor was obtained from a person aged 40 to 85 with oral cavity squamous cell carcinoma. The gene calls are TRBV19 and TRBJ1-5, with D possibly matching TRBD1 (5 bases). The CDR3 loop reads CASSPGQWNQPQHF. CDR3 in DNA: TGTGCCAGTAGTCCCGGACAATGGAATCAGCCCCAGCATTTT.